What follows are 12 T cell receptor beta chains derived from one specimen sequenced in a study of T cells in tuberculosis. The repertoire was sequenced with immunoSEQ multiplex PCR; TCRdb's copy has only in-frame clones and lacks some. The table has roughly 59,000 clones, roughly 79% seen once. Sorting used thawed, overnight-rested PBMC stained with anti-CD3, a viability dye and GMM-loaded CD1B tetramer. C32 glucose monomycolate from Rhodococcus equi was loaded onto the CD1B tetramers. The sample was CD1b-GMM tetramer-negative cells sorted from PBMCs. These receptor sequences come from an adult woman with latent tuberculosis.

The rearrangement uses TRBV21-1 and TRBJ2-7; the table gives TRBD2 as D, unverified against the DNA. TRBV21-1 is shown as a pseudogene. The CDR3 has 18 amino acids. CDR3 nucleotide sequence: TGTGCCAGCAGCACGACGGGACTAGCGGGGCCCACCCCTTACGAGCAGTACTTC. Translation gives CASSTTGLAGPTPYEQYF.

CDR3 amino acids: CASSPKRRQGGETQYF. CDR3 DNA sequence: TGTGCCAGCAGCCCTAAAAGGCGTCAGGGAGGGGAGACCCAGTACTTC. This chain joins TRBV7-9 and TRBJ2-5; the match to TRBD2 covers 7 bases. The germline CDR1 and CDR2 sequences are SEHNR and FQNEAQ (reference sequence). Germline trimming cut 5 bases from V and 5 bases from J; bases unmatched to any gene: 14. The CDR3 loop spans 16 amino acids.

This sequence joins TRBV28 and TRBJ2-4, with a weak D call TRBD2 (7 bases). Trimming stripped 6 bases from V and 1 base from J, with 22 bases between. The CDR3 has 18 residues. The germline V gene has CDR1 MDHEN and CDR2 SYDVKM. The CDR3 DNA reads as TGTGCCAGCAGCCGGGCCTGGGGGGGGGCATTGGCCAAAAACATTCAGTACTTC. This translates into CASSRAWGGALAKNIQYF.

This chain uses TRBV23-1 with TRBJ2-7; 7 bases are shared with TRBD1. TRBV23-1 is an ORF, with its function uncertain. The CDR3 has 16 amino acids. V dropped 3 bases and J dropped 3; count of bases not matched to a gene: 11. CDR3 sequence: CASSHPLYRGSYEQYF. The CDR3, as DNA: TGCGCCAGCAGTCATCCTTTGTACAGGGGTAGCTACGAGCAGTACTTC.

This clone has just one count. The rearrangement links TRBV6-5 to TRBJ1-2; possibly TRBD1 for D (5 bases). The CDR3 is 14 amino acids. The V end was cut by 5 bases, the J end by 7 bases, with 17 bases between. Looked up from germline, CDR1 is MNHEY and CDR2 is SVGAGI. The CDR3 coding sequence is TGTGCCAGCAGTGCGACCAGTACAGGCCGTGGCTACACCTTC. This encodes CASSATSTGRGYTF.

The V and J genes are TRBV7-9 and TRBJ2-1, with 10 bases matching TRBD2. V trimming: 4 bases; J trimming: 8 bases; junction bases outside the gene matches: 8. The CDR3 totals 15 residues. Germline V gene sequence: CDR1 SEHNR, CDR2 FQNEAQ (reference sequence). CDR3 nucleotides: TGTGCCAGCAGCTCCGTAGCGGGAGGAACGCATGAGCAGTTCTTC. Protein product: CASSSVAGGTHEQFF.

The chain employs TRBV2 and TRBJ1-4; TRBD1 matches 8 bases. J lost 7 bases, V lost 8 bases, and 3 bases had no gene match. Looked up from germline, CDR1 is SNHLY and CDR2 is FYNNEI. CDR3 length: 12 residues. The CDR3 nucleotides are TGTGCCAGCGCAGGGGGCCTTGAAAAACTGTTTTTT. It is translated as CASAGGLEKLFF.

This chain joins TRBV10-2 and TRBJ2-7; tentative D call: TRBD2 (5 bases). V was clipped by 6 bases and J by 5 bases, with 11 bases between them. Looked up from germline, CDR1 is WSHSY and CDR2 is SAAADI. The CDR3 contains 12 residues. CDR3 amino acids: CASRFGENEQYF. Here the CDR3 DNA reads TGCGCCAGCAGGTTTGGGGAGAACGAGCAGTACTTC.

V usage is TRBV27 and J usage is TRBJ2-1; maybe TRBD2 (6 bases). CDR1 and CDR2 from the germline V gene are MNHEY and SMNVEV (reference sequence). The CDR3 loop spans 14 amino acids. The ends were cut back, 5 bases at V and 4 bases at J, with 12 bases in the middle. The CDR3: CASSNLAAYNEQFF. Here the CDR3 DNA reads TGTGCCAGCAGTAACTTAGCGGCTTACAATGAGCAGTTCTTC.

To note about this clone: The junction shows a germline mismatch at one end, possibly a read error. The chain recombines TRBV6-5 with TRBJ1-1; TRBD1 aligns across 12 bases. This CDR3 is built from 15 residues. Germline loops: CDR1 MNHEY, CDR2 SVGAGI. DNA of the CDR3: TGTGCCAGCAGTTACGGGGGACAGGGGGCGCGTGGGTACGTCTTT. Translated, it gives CASSYGGQGARGYVF.

The rearrangement joins TRBV10-2 to TRBJ2-3; 10 nucleotides agree with TRBD1. Trimming took 6 bases from V and 4 from J; bases not matched to a gene: 7. CDR3 length equals 15 residues. Looked up from germline, CDR1 is WSHSY and CDR2 is SAAADI. CDR3 region: CASRRGQGRADTQYF. CDR3 sequence (DNA): TGCGCCAGCAGAAGGGGACAGGGGAGGGCAGATACGCAGTATTTT.

This chain connects TRBV19 to TRBJ2-2, with TRBD1 matching 12 bases. The ends lost 3 bases at V and 4 bases at J; junction bases unmatched: 3. The CDR3 is 16 residues long. Germline-derived CDR1 and CDR2 are LNHDA and SQIVND (reference sequence). The CDR3 coding sequence is TGTGCCAGTAGTATGGGACAGGGGGCGGGCACCGGGGAGCTGTTTTTT. This codes for CASSMGQGAGTGELFF.